In this sample, the clone carrying this T cell receptor beta chain turned up once. Its antigen is as yet unknown. Using RNA template, CDR3s of TCR alpha and beta were amplified with iRepertoire arm-PCR. Input was about 85-400 ng of tissue mRNA or PBMC total RNA. MiXCR, applied by TCRdb to the multiplex PCR reads, yields one record per CDR3 protein. The table has around 390,000 distinct CDR3 sequences, roughly two fifths seen once; the top ten hold around 12%. This entry comes from a study of glioma-infiltrating T cells. As for the study in general: Glioblastomas were WHO grade IV, sampled at first diagnosis; low-grade were grade II. General study points: Above-expected tissue-blood divergence occurred in all gliomas, most in low-grade ones. Patients with low tissue-blood divergence carried a signature set of shared blood CDR3 motifs.

V lost 5 bases and J lost 6, with 14 bases in between. This CDR3 has 13 amino acids. Germline CDR1 is SGHTS and CDR2 is YDEGEE. Sequencing was carried out using glioma tissue, nonneoplastic brain tissue, or PBMCs (not recorded which). The chain has TRBV5-8 and TRBJ1-2, with a possible D match to TRBD1 (6 bases). The source is a human donor with low-grade glioma or glioblastoma, undergoing nonglioma brain surgery, or in good health (not recorded which). The CDR3 loop reads CASSTRGADGYTF. CDR3 bases: TGTGCCAGCAGTACCCGGGGGGCGGATGGCTACACCTTC.